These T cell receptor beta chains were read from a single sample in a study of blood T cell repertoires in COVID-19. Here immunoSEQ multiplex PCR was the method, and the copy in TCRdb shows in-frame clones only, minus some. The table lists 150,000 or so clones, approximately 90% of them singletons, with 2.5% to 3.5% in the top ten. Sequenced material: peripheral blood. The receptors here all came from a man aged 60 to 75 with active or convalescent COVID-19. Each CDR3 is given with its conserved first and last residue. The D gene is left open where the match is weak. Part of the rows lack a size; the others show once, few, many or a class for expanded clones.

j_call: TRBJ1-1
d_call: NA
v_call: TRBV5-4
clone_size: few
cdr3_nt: TGTGCCAGCAGCTCTGGAGCCCGTGAAGCTTTCTTT
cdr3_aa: CASSSGAREAFF

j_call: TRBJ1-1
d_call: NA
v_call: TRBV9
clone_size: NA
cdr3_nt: TGTGCCAGCAGCCCCGAGGTGGGGCAGGGTGAAGCTTTCTTT
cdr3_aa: CASSPEVGQGEAFF

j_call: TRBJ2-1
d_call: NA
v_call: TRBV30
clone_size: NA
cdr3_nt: TGTGCCTGGAGTGGGGTGGGGGGCAATGAGCAGTTCTTC
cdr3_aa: CAWSGVGGNEQFF

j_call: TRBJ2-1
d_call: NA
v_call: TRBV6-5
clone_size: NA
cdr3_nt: TGTGCCAGCAGCCTCGGACAAAACAATGAGCAGTTCTTC
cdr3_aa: CASSLGQNNEQFF

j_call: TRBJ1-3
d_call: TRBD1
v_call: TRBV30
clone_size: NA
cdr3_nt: TGTGCCTGCGTCCCGCGGCAAGGGGGCCGGGACACCATATATTTT
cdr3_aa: CACVPRQGGRDTIYF

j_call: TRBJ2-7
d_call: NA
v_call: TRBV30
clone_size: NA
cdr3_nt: TGTGCCTGGAGTCAGGCCAGGATCAACGAGCAGTACTTC
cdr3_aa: CAWSQARINEQYF

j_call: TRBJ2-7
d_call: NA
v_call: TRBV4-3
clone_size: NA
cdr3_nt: TGCGCCAGCAGCCAAGATACCGGGCTAGCAAGTAGCGAGCAGTACTTC
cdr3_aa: CASSQDTGLASSEQYF

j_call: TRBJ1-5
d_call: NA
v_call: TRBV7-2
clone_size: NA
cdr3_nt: TGTGCCAGCAGCTTAGGAGGTGTCGGGATTAGCAATCAGCCCCAGCATTTT
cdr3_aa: CASSLGGVGISNQPQHF

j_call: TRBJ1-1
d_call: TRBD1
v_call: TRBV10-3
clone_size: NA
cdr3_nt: TGTGCCACACAACTTTTGGGACAGGGGAACACTGAAGCTTTCTTT
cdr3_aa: CATQLLGQGNTEAFF

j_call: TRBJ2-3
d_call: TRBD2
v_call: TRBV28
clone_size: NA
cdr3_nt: TGTGCCAGCAGTTTAAGGGGGGATAGCGGGGCTTTCACAGATACGCAGTATTTT
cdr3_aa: CASSLRGDSGAFTDTQYF

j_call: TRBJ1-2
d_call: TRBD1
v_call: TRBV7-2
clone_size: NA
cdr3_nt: TGTGCCAGCAGCTTAGAGGGGGGTGCAGGGGGCGCAGGATATGGCTACACCTTC
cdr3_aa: CASSLEGGAGGAGYGYTF

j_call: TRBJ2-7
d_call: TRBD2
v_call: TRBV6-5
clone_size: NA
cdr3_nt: TGTGCCAGCAGTCGAGGACTAGCGGGAAGCGAGCAGTACTTC
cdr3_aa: CASSRGLAGSEQYF

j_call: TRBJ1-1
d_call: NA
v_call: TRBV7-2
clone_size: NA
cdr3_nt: TGTGCCAGCAGCATATACACTGAAGCTTTCTTT
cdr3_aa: CASSIYTEAFF

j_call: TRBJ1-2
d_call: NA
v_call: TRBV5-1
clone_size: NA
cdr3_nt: TGCGCCAGCAGCTTGGACCAGGATGGCTACACCTTC
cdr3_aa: CASSLDQDGYTF

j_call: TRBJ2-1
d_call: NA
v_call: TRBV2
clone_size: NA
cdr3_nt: TGTGCCAGCAGGGTCCGAGATCCGGTTAGGGGGCAGTTCTTC
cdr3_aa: CASRVRDPVRGQFF

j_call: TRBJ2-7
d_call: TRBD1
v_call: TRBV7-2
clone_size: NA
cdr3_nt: TGTGCCAGCAGCGGACACAGGGGCGAGCAGTACTTC
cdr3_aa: CASSGHRGEQYF

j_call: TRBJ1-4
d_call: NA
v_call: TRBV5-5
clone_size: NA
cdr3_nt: TGTGCCAGCAGCGTAGGACCCACGGGAAGGGAAAAACTGTTTTTT
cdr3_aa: CASSVGPTGREKLFF

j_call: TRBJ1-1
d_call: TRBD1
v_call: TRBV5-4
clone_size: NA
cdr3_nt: TGTGCCAGCAGCTTGGGAGGGACAGGGAGCACTGAAGCTTTCTTT
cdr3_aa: CASSLGGTGSTEAFF

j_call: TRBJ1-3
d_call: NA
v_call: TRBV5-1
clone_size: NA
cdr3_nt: TGCGCCAGCAGCTTGGAAGGGGGCTCTGGAAACACCATATATTTT
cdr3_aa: CASSLEGGSGNTIYF

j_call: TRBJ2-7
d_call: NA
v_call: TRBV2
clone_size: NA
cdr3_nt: TGTGCCAGCAGTGAGTTACAGGGGGGGGAGCAGTACTTC
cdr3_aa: CASSELQGGEQYF

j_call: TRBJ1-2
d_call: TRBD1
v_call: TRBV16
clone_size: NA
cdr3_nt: TGTGCCAGCAGCCAATTAATCGGGACAGGGGATGGCTACACCTTC
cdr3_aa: CASSQLIGTGDGYTF

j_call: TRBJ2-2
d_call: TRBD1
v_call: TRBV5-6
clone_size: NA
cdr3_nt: TGTGCCAGCAGCGCATATCACAGGGGTGCCGGGGAGCTGTTTTTT
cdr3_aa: CASSAYHRGAGELFF